These 14 T cell receptor beta chains were sequenced from one sample in a study of blood T cell repertoires in COVID-19. Profiled with immunoSEQ multiplex PCR; TCRdb holds only in-frame clones, not every one. The sample carries fewer than 250,000 clones, around 90% recorded once. The sequenced material came from peripheral blood. The source is a man in his thirties or forties with acute or convalescent COVID-19.

The V and J genes are TRBV2 and TRBJ2-7; no reliable D call. Trimming removed 2 bases at V and 2 bases at J, with 4 bases between. The CDR3 totals 12 residues. Germline V gene lookup returns CDR1 SNHLY and CDR2 FYNNEI. The CDR3 reads CASSEQTYEQYF. Written as DNA, the CDR3 is TGTGCCAGCAGTGAACAGACCTACGAGCAGTACTTC.

The V gene is TRBV27, the J gene TRBJ2-3; unclear D gene. Germline assignment: CDR1 MNHEY and CDR2 SMNVEV (reference sequence). Trimming stripped 4 bases from V and 2 bases from J, with 7 bases between. The CDR3 is 13 amino acids. CDR3 nucleotide sequence: TGTGCCAGCAGTTCCTTCCCCACAGATACGCAGTATTTT. Its protein is CASSSFPTDTQYF.

The chain employs TRBV10-3 and TRBJ1-6; D is undetermined. V was cut by 9 bases and J by 6 bases, with 12 bases left in between. The CDR3 contains 13 residues. Germline CDR1 ENHRY, CDR2 SYGVKD. The CDR3 reads CAIGPRSNSPLHF. The DNA for the CDR3 is TGTGCCATAGGCCCCAGGTCTAATTCACCCCTCCACTTT.

The CDR3 sequence is CASSIGSRGPGANVLTF. The CDR3 DNA reads TGTGCCAGTAGTATCGGAAGCAGGGGGCCCGGGGCCAACGTCCTGACTTTC. V is TRBV19 and J is TRBJ2-6; 8 nucleotides match TRBD1. The germline V gene has CDR1 LNHDA and CDR2 SQIVND (reference sequence). This CDR3 has 17 residues. Germline trimming cut 3 bases from V and 4 bases from J; bases unmatched to any gene: 8.

V gene TRBV5-6 combines with J gene TRBJ2-7, with D possibly being TRBD1 (6 bases). This CDR3 spans 15 amino acids. Germline lookup yields CDR1 SGHDT and CDR2 YYEEEE. V lost 3 bases, J lost 2 bases, and 15 bases lay in between. CDR3 residues: CASSWSGRGAYEQYF. DNA of the CDR3: TGTGCCAGCAGCTGGTCGGGCAGGGGTGCCTACGAGCAGTACTTC. The full variable domain, completed using reference TRBV5-6 and TRBJ2-7, is DAGVTQSPTHLIKTRGQQVTLRCSPKSGHDTVSWYQQALGQGPQFIFQYYEEEERQRGNFPDRFSGHQFPNYSSELNVNALLLGDSALYLCASSWSGRGAYEQYFGPGTRLTVT.

The V and J genes are TRBV30 and TRBJ1-3; perhaps TRBD1 as D (6 bases). CDR3 size: 17 residues. Trimming stripped 3 bases from V and 5 bases from J, with 23 bases between. The V gene's germline CDR1 is GTSNPN and CDR2 SVGIG (reference sequence). The CDR3: CAWRIIHRESYRNTIYF. The CDR3 nucleotides are TGTGCCTGGAGAATAATCCACAGGGAGTCATATAGAAACACCATATATTTT.

V gene TRBV25-1 combines with J gene TRBJ2-1; a possible D gene is TRBD2 (7 bases). The germline V gene has CDR1 MGHDK and CDR2 SYGVNS. With 8 bases removed from V and 8 bases from J, the gap between germline ends came to 22 bases. The CDR3 runs 15 residues. The CDR3, as DNA: TGTGCCAGCCAAGTTCCTAGCGGAGGGGGGCATGAGCAGTTCTTC. Protein: CASQVPSGGGHEQFF.

The genes are TRBV28 and TRBJ1-1; 7 bases are a match to TRBD1. V lost 5 bases, J lost 1 base, and 7 bases stayed unmatched. This CDR3 comprises 15 residues. Per the germline V gene, CDR1 is MDHEN and CDR2 is SYDVKM. The CDR3 region is CASSLTGVGNTEAFF. The DNA for the CDR3 is TGTGCCAGCAGTCTAACAGGGGTGGGGAACACTGAAGCTTTCTTT.

The rearrangement uses TRBV28 and TRBJ2-5, with TRBD2 matching over 9 bases. The CDR3 length is 16 residues. CDR1 and CDR2 from the germline V gene are MDHEN and SYDVKM. V lost 2 bases and J lost 3; bases outside the gene matches: 7. The CDR3 is CASSLPPSGMEETQYF. CDR3 bases: TGTGCCAGCAGTTTACCCCCTAGCGGGATGGAAGAGACCCAGTACTTC. The variable domain in full, with the rest retrieved from reference TRBV28 and TRBJ2-5, is DVKVTQSSRYLVKRTGEKVFLECVQDMDHENMFWYRQDPGLGLRLIYFSYDVKMKEKGDIPEGYSVSREKKERFSLILESASTNQTSMYLCASSLPPSGMEETQYFGPGTRLLVL.

This clone has only one observation. V is TRBV18 and J is TRBJ2-7; 8 bases match TRBD1. This CDR3 has 16 amino acids. Germline trimming cut 6 bases from V and 3 bases from J; bases unmatched to any gene: 13. Germline lookup yields CDR1 KGHSH and CDR2 LQKENI. CDR3 nucleotides: TGTGCCAGCTCCCCCCAGGGGGCCAATTTGGGCTACGAGCAGTACTTC. It codes for CASSPQGANLGYEQYF.

This chain connects TRBV3-1 (or the pseudogene TRBV3-2) to TRBJ2-5; 9 bases agree with TRBD1. The junction had 5 bases not matched to a gene; V was cut back by 1 base and J by 5 bases. This CDR3 comprises 15 residues. Germline CDR1 reads LGHDT; CDR2 reads YNNKEL (reference sequence). The CDR3 bases are TGTGCCAGCAGCCAAGGGTTGACAGGGGGGGAGACCCAGTACTTC. It specifies CASSQGLTGGETQYF.

The rearrangement joins TRBV5-1 to TRBJ2-3; D possibly corresponds to TRBD2 (6 bases). CDR3 size: 15 residues. CDR1 and CDR2 (germline): SGHRS, YFSETQ. Trimming took off 2 bases at V and 7 bases at J, with 17 bases between the two ends. Here the CDR3 reads CASSLGPPGGNTQYF. For the CDR3, the DNA is TGCGCCAGCAGCTTAGGGCCCCCCGGGGGAAATACGCAGTATTTT.

This chain uses TRBV12-3 or TRBV12-4 with TRBJ1-1; the D is unclear. The CDR3 is 12 amino acids. V was cut by 3 bases and J by 6 bases, with 8 bases left in between. DNA of the CDR3: TGTGCCAGCAGTTTTGAACTCCCTGAAGCTTTCTTT. Translating it yields CASSFELPEAFF.

V is TRBV13 and J is TRBJ2-7, with D unclear. Germline lookup yields CDR1 PRHDT and CDR2 FYEKMQ (reference sequence). The CDR3 extends over 14 amino acids. V was trimmed by 2 bases and J by 0 bases, leaving 8 bases between them. CDR3 in amino acids: CASSLSTSSYEQYF. The CDR3, as DNA: TGTGCCAGCAGCTTATCTACGAGCTCCTACGAGCAGTACTTC.